This TCR beta chain is drawn from a study of technical replicates of blood from a handful of donors. The CDR3 sequence is 15 residues long. CDR1 and CDR2 (germline): SGHNT, YENEEA. With V trimmed by 6 bases and J by 6 bases, 10 bases remained unmatched. Clones were sequenced by immunoSEQ multiplex PCR, and TCRdb holds only the in-frame ones, with some missing. The table shows approximately 81,000 clones, with roughly four fifths occurring only once. Sequencing was performed on PBMCs. This receptor was taken from a human donor in good health. Some clones in this sample may be carry-over from other donors' samples. V is TRBV11-3 and J is TRBJ2-2, with 7 positions matching TRBD1. DNA for the CDR3: TGTGCCAGCAGATATACAGGGGCGCGATCCGGGGAGCTGTTTTTT. This encodes CASRYTGARSGELFF. The entire variable domain, with the rest obtained from reference TRBV11-3 and TRBJ2-2, is as follows: EAGVVQSPRYKIIEKKQPVAFWCNPISGHNTLYWYLQNLGQGPELLIRYENEEAVDDSQLPKDRFSAERLKGVDSTLKIQPAELGDSAVYLCASRYTGARSGELFFGEGSRLTVL.